One and the same sample provided the 27 T cell receptor beta chains below, sequenced in a study of T cell responses to AZD1222 COVID-19 vaccine. Method: immunoSEQ multiplex PCR; TCRdb's copy keeps in-frame clones and lacks some. In the table there are 150,000 to 200,000 clones, about 89% of which are singletons. This specimen consisted of peripheral blood, obtained on day 0 of AZD1222 vaccination. These receptors originate from an adult in good health.

This chain connects TRBV27 to TRBJ1-1, with D unclear. Per the germline V gene, CDR1 is MNHEY and CDR2 is SMNVEV (reference sequence). Trimming removed 2 bases at V and 1 base at J, with 14 bases between. CDR3 length equals 16 residues. CDR3: CASSLMAAKQNTEAFF. CDR3 in DNA: TGTGCCAGCAGTTTAATGGCAGCCAAACAGAACACTGAAGCTTTCTTT.

This chain connects TRBV7-9 to TRBJ2-3; 7 bases agree with TRBD2. Germline V CDR1 and CDR2: SEHNR, FQNEAQ (reference sequence). V shed 4 bases and J 1 base; nucleotides not matched to a gene: 5. CDR3 length equals 15 residues. The CDR3 is CASSSNGRGTDTQYF. Written as DNA, the CDR3 is TGTGCCAGCAGCTCCAATGGGAGGGGCACAGATACGCAGTATTTT.

The rearrangement joins TRBV10-2 to TRBJ2-3; D is possibly TRBD2 (5 bases). The V and J ends lost 2 bases and 2 bases respectively, with 11 bases between them. The germline CDR1 and CDR2 sequences are WSHSY and SAAADI. This CDR3 is 15 amino acids long. CDR3 in amino acids: CASSERGLNTDTQYF. DNA for the CDR3: TGCGCCAGCAGTGAGAGAGGGCTTAACACAGATACGCAGTATTTT.

J is TRBJ2-5 and V is TRBV7-3, with D possibly TRBD1 on 5 matching bases. CDR3 length: 13 residues. Germline lookup yields CDR1 SGHTA and CDR2 FQGTGA. Trimming cost V 6 bases and J 5 bases, with 13 bases left between them. CDR3 nucleotides: TGTGCCAGCAGTCAAGGACATTTCGAGACCCAGTACTTC. It specifies CASSQGHFETQYF.

Worth noting for this clone: This sample includes further DNA sequences coding for the same CDR3. The chain links TRBV28 to TRBJ1-2, with 10 nucleotides matching TRBD1. J lost 2 bases, V lost 6 bases, and 0 bases had no gene match. CDR3 length: 13 residues. CDR1 MDHEN and CDR2 SYDVKM come from the germline V gene. CDR3 nucleotides: TGTGCCAGCAGGACAGGGGGCAACTATGGCTACACCTTC. This sequence encodes CASRTGGNYGYTF.

The DNA of the CDR3 is TGCGCCAGCAGCACCTCCGGACTAGCGGGGTACCAAGAGACCCAGTACTTC. Translating gives CASSTSGLAGYQETQYF. The rearrangement joins TRBV5-1 to TRBJ2-5, with 12 bases identical to TRBD2. The CDR3 totals 17 residues. V lost 4 bases to trimming and J lost 0 bases; unmatched junction nucleotides: 7. Per the germline V gene, CDR1 is SGHRS and CDR2 is YFSETQ.

This chain joins TRBV2 and TRBJ2-2; TRBD2 matches at 10 bases. Trimming cost V 6 bases and J 7 bases; bases outside gene matches: 8. The CDR3 is made up of 15 amino acids. CDR1 is SNHLY, CDR2 FYNNEI, per germline. The CDR3 bases are TGTGCCAGCAGGCCCACTAGCGGGAATGGCGGGGAGCTGTTTTTT. Amino acids: CASRPTSGNGGELFF. The full variable domain, completed using reference TRBV2 and TRBJ2-2, is EPEVTQTPSHQVTQMGQEVILRCVPISNHLYFYWYRQILGQKVEFLVSFYNNEISEKSEIFDDQFSVERPDGSNFTLKIRSTKLEDSAMYFCASRPTSGNGGELFFGEGSRLTVL.

The chain uses TRBV6-5 and TRBJ1-6; weak D call: TRBD1 (5 bases). The CDR3 has 15 amino acids. Germline loops: CDR1 MNHEY, CDR2 SVGAGI. Trimming stripped 9 bases from V and 10 bases from J, with 22 bases between. The DNA of the CDR3 is TGTGCCAGTCAAGTTACGGCGCAGGGAGGCTCACCCCTCCACTTT. Translated: CASQVTAQGGSPLHF.

This sequence joins TRBV6-2 or TRBV6-3 and TRBJ2-7; 9 bases are a match to TRBD1. V lost 6 bases, J lost 4 bases, and 4 bases stayed unmatched. The V gene's germline CDR1 is MNHEY and CDR2 SVGEGT. The CDR3 length is 13 residues. The CDR3 nucleotides read TGTGCCAGCAGCCGGACAGGGGTGTACGAGCAGTACTTC. Translating it yields CASSRTGVYEQYF.

The chain is built from TRBV4-3 and TRBJ2-7; D is possibly TRBD2 (5 bases). The CDR3 spans 17 residues. V lost 0 bases and J lost 6, with 21 bases in between. Germline V lookup: CDR1 LGHNA, CDR2 YSLEER. The CDR3 DNA is TGCGCCAGCAGCCAAGATAACGAGTTTCGCTACGCGGGCGAGCAGTACTTC. Translation: CASSQDNEFRYAGEQYF.

The V and J genes are TRBV11-2 and TRBJ2-3, with 7 bases aligning to TRBD1. J was trimmed by 0 bases and V by 5 bases; bases with no gene match: 11. This CDR3 is built from 17 residues. Germline V gene lookup returns CDR1 SGHAT and CDR2 FQNNGV. CDR3 DNA sequence: TGTGCCAGCAGCCCAAGGGACAGACCATTAAGCACAGATACGCAGTATTTT. Its protein product is CASSPRDRPLSTDTQYF.

The chain recombines TRBV18 with TRBJ2-2; D is ambiguous. The CDR3 contains 15 residues. V was clipped by 2 bases and J by 0 bases, with 7 bases between them. Germline lookup yields CDR1 KGHSH and CDR2 LQKENI. CDR3 protein: CASSPIPTNTGELFF. As DNA, the CDR3 is TGTGCCAGCTCACCAATCCCCACGAACACCGGGGAGCTGTTTTTT.

This chain uses TRBV7-8 with TRBJ2-1; possible D gene TRBD1, 5 bases. The ends were cut back, 5 bases at V and 6 bases at J, with 14 bases in the middle. The CDR3 runs 14 residues. Germline assignment: CDR1 SGHVS and CDR2 FQNEAQ. For the CDR3, the DNA is TGTGCCAGCAGCACCCGAACAGGATTCAATGAGCAGTTCTTC. It translates to CASSTRTGFNEQFF.

Points on this clone: The junction differs from germline at one of its ends, possibly a read error. This CDR3 is also generated by other DNA sequences in the sample. The chain recombines TRBV6-5 with TRBJ2-2, with TRBD2 identical over 10 bases. CDR1 and CDR2 (germline): MNHEY, SVGAGI. The length of the CDR3 is 16 residues. The CDR3 DNA reads as TGTGCCAGCAGTTTCCCTAGCGGGGGTAACACCGGAGAGCTGTTTTTT. This translates into CASSFPSGGNTGELFF.

The sample holds one count of this clone. The chain has TRBV3-1 (or the pseudogene TRBV3-2) and TRBJ2-3, with 7 bases that match TRBD1. Germline lookup yields CDR1 LGHDT and CDR2 YNNKEL (reference sequence). V was clipped by 4 bases and J by 6 bases; unmatched bases: 1. The CDR3 totals 12 residues. The CDR3 here is CASSPQGDTQYF. The CDR3 DNA is TGTGCCAGCAGCCCACAGGGGGATACGCAGTATTTT.

V usage is TRBV10-1 and J usage is TRBJ1-1; no clear D. V shed 6 bases and J shed 4 bases, with 9 bases lying between them. Germline lookup yields CDR1 WNHNN and CDR2 SYGVQD (reference sequence). This CDR3 contains 12 residues. The CDR3 reads CASSEGFTEAFF. In nucleotides, the CDR3 is TGCGCCAGCAGCGAGGGATTCACTGAAGCTTTCTTT.

The chain combines TRBV29-1 with TRBJ2-5; D is unresolved. CDR1 and CDR2 from the germline V gene are SQVTM and ANQGSEA. The germline V and J ends were trimmed by 1 base and 3 bases, with 9 bases remaining between them. The CDR3 loop spans 13 amino acids. The CDR3, as DNA: TGCAGCGTTGAAGCCGGGCTGAAAGAGACCCAGTACTTC. Encoded protein: CSVEAGLKETQYF.

The CDR3 loop is CASSEGIRRGEAFF. In DNA, the CDR3 is TGTGCCAGCAGTGAAGGTATTCGAAGGGGTGAAGCTTTCTTT. J is TRBJ1-1 and V is TRBV6-1, with D maybe TRBD1 (5 bases). This CDR3 comprises 14 residues. Trimming cost V 1 base and J 7 bases, with 13 bases left between them. Per the germline V gene, CDR1 is MNHNS and CDR2 is SASEGT.

V gene TRBV6-5 combines with J gene TRBJ1-6; the match to TRBD1 covers 7 bases. The CDR3 length is 14 residues. From germline, CDR1 is MNHEY and CDR2 SVGAGI. The V segment lost 5 bases and the J segment 9 bases; nucleotides outside the gene matches: 7. CDR3 sequence (DNA): TGTGCCAGCAGTCGTCAGGGGGGAGGTTCACCCCTCCACTTT. Its translation: CASSRQGGGSPLHF.

V usage is TRBV7-3 and J usage is TRBJ2-2; 8 bases agree with TRBD1. The germline V gene has CDR1 SGHTA and CDR2 FQGTGA. The CDR3 is made up of 17 amino acids. V was clipped by 5 bases and J by 4 bases; unmatched bases: 12. CDR3 region: CASSPQGASRGTGELFF. CDR3 nucleotide sequence: TGTGCCAGCAGCCCTCAGGGGGCCAGCCGCGGCACCGGGGAGCTGTTTTTT. Looking up the rest from reference TRBV7-3 and TRBJ2-2 gives the full variable domain: GAGVSQTPSNKVTEKGKYVELRCDPISGHTALYWYRQSLGQGPEFLIYFQGTGAADDSGLPNDRFFAVRPEGSVSTLKIQRTERGDSAVYLCASSPQGASRGTGELFFGEGSRLTVL.

The chain recombines TRBV9 with TRBJ1-1, with 7 bases matching TRBD1. The germline CDR1 and CDR2 sequences are SGDLS and YYNGEE. Trimming cost V 4 bases and J 1 base; bases outside gene matches: 10. CDR3 length equals 16 residues. In DNA, the CDR3 is TGTGCCAGCAGCCCCCGCCCGACAGGGAGGAACACTGAAGCTTTCTTT. This translates into CASSPRPTGRNTEAFF.

The chain combines TRBV5-4 with TRBJ2-3, with 8 positions matching TRBD2. Per the germline V gene, CDR1 is SGHNT and CDR2 is YYREEE (reference sequence). The CDR3 runs to 15 residues. Trimming removed 4 bases from V and 6 bases from J; junction bases left unmatched: 10. CDR3 in amino acids: CASSLTSGVQDTQYF. CDR3 in DNA: TGTGCCAGCAGCCTCACTAGCGGAGTCCAGGATACGCAGTATTTT.

The chain couples TRBV5-1 to TRBJ1-5; D is uncertain. Looked up from germline, CDR1 is SGHRS and CDR2 is YFSETQ. V was cut by 4 bases and J by 5 bases, with 19 bases left in between. The CDR3 runs 16 residues. The CDR3 is CASSPEGPGRDQPQHF. The CDR3 DNA follows: TGCGCCAGCAGCCCGGAGGGTCCCGGGAGGGATCAGCCCCAGCATTTT.

V usage is TRBV7-8 and J usage is TRBJ2-1; 9 nucleotides line up with TRBD2. The trim removed 4 bases at V and 9 bases at J, leaving 16 bases unmatched. In germline, CDR1 is SGHVS, CDR2 FQNEAQ. The CDR3 length is 17 residues. Here the CDR3 DNA reads TGTGCCAGCAGCTCTCGACTAGCGGAAGCTGTGGGGATTGAGCAGTTCTTC. This encodes CASSSRLAEAVGIEQFF.

The chain employs TRBV7-9 and TRBJ2-5; no definite D call. Trimming stripped 5 bases from V and 2 bases from J, with 12 bases between. CDR3 length: 14 residues. Germline-derived CDR1 and CDR2 are SEHNR and FQNEAQ (reference sequence). CDR3 amino acids: CASSLGYNQETQYF. For the CDR3, the DNA is TGTGCCAGCAGCCTAGGTTACAATCAAGAGACCCAGTACTTC. The whole variable domain, remainder taken from reference TRBV7-9 and TRBJ2-5, is DTGVSQNPRHKITKRGQNVTFRCDPISEHNRLYWYRQTLGQGPEFLTYFQNEAQLEKSRLLSDRFSAERPKGSFSTLEIQRTEQGDSAMYLCASSLGYNQETQYFGPGTRLLVL.

The chain links TRBV27 to TRBJ2-3, with a possible D match to TRBD2 (5 bases). The ends were cut back, 5 bases at V and 0 bases at J, with 15 bases in the middle. CDR1 and CDR2 (germline): MNHEY, SMNVEV (reference sequence). This CDR3 has 16 amino acids. The CDR3 DNA reads TGTGCCAGCAGTCCGACGGCTAGCAGTAGCACAGATACGCAGTATTTT. This encodes CASSPTASSSTDTQYF.

The chain uses TRBV18 and TRBJ1-3; D may be TRBD1 (5 bases). V lost 3 bases and J lost 0, with 9 bases in between. The length of the CDR3 is 15 residues. Germline CDR1 KGHSH, CDR2 LQKENI. The CDR3 reads CASSPRDSSGNTIYF. DNA of the CDR3: TGTGCCAGCTCACCGCGCGACAGCTCTGGAAACACCATATATTTT. The full variable domain, completed using reference TRBV18 and TRBJ1-3, is NAGVMQNPRHLVRRRGQEARLRCSPMKGHSHVYWYRQLPEEGLKFMVYLQKENIIDESGMPKERFSAEFPKEGPSILRIQQVVRGDSAAYFCASSPRDSSGNTIYFGEGSWLTVV.